This TCR beta chain was captured in a study of T cell responses to AZD1222 COVID-19 vaccine. Per germline, CDR1 MDHEN and CDR2 SYDVKM. This CDR3 has 14 residues. The trim removed 3 bases at V and 5 bases at J, leaving 5 bases unmatched. Method: immunoSEQ multiplex PCR; TCRdb's copy keeps in-frame clones and lacks some. The sample records about 140,000 clones, about 92% being singletons. Sequenced here: peripheral blood, sampled 28 days after the second AZD1222 dose. The sequence was obtained from an adult who received the AZD1222 COVID-19 vaccine. The rearrangement joins TRBV28 to TRBJ2-5; TRBD1 agrees at 8 bases. The CDR3 DNA sequence: TGTGCCAGCAGTTTGGACAGGGCCGTGGAGACCCAGTACTTC. Its translation: CASSLDRAVETQYF.